Listed here are 23 T cell receptor beta chains from one sample, sequenced in a study of blood T cells in healthy people across ages. Combining a sample-barcoded 5' primer with a J-beta primer mix, a second PCR ran for roughly 7 to 12 cycles. TCRdb itself ran the 5' RACE reads through MiXCR, one entry per CDR3 protein. The repertoire consists of about 1,800,000 distinct CDR3 sequences, with 28% occurring once and the leading ten covering over 7%. Material: blood. The receptors derive from a woman in her 30s in good health.

The gene calls are TRBV24-1 and TRBJ2-7; 15 bases are shared with TRBD2. The CDR3 is made up of 19 amino acids. Germline values: CDR1 KGHDR, CDR2 SFDVKD. V shed 6 bases and J 0 bases; nucleotides not matched to a gene: 11. CDR3 region: CATSPIPGLAGGRSYEQYF. The CDR3 DNA reads as TGTGCCACCAGTCCTATCCCGGGACTAGCGGGAGGTCGCTCCTACGAGCAGTACTTC.

The chain combines TRBV7-9 with TRBJ1-1; possible D gene TRBD1, 6 bases. The CDR3 contains 14 residues. V lost 2 bases and J 5 bases, leaving 12 bases between the germline ends. CDR1 is SEHNR and CDR2 is FQNEAQ in the germline V gene (reference sequence). The CDR3 region is CASSLSGEVTEAFF. CDR3 coding DNA: TGTGCCAGCAGCTTATCAGGGGAGGTTACTGAAGCTTTCTTT.

This clonotype was counted many times. The genes are TRBV20-1 and TRBJ2-7; 11 positions match TRBD2. The germline V gene encodes CDR1 DFQATT and CDR2 SNEGSKA (reference sequence). V was pared by 5 bases and J by 3 bases, with 15 bases of the junction left unmatched. The CDR3 sequence is 17 residues long. The CDR3 DNA reads as TGCAGTGCTCCTCGGGGATCTAGCGGGAGGATTGACTACGAGCAGTACTTC. The encoded protein is CSAPRGSSGRIDYEQYF.

A note on this clonotype: A much larger clone lies a single base off, so this may be a read error. The J gene is TRBJ2-1, the V gene TRBV20-1; no definite D call. CDR3 length: 13 residues. Per germline, CDR1 DFQATT and CDR2 SNEGSKA (reference sequence). V was cut by 6 bases and J by 0 bases, with 9 bases left in between. The CDR3 sequence: CSAEKSSYNEQFF. The CDR3 nucleotides read TGCAGTGCCGAGAAAAGCTCCTACAATGAGCAGTTCTTC.

In the case of this clonotype: Compared with germline, one end of the junction differs, possibly owing to a read error. The gene calls are TRBV13 and TRBJ2-7; 8 nucleotides line up with TRBD2. Germline V lookup: CDR1 PRHDT, CDR2 FYEKMQ (reference sequence). CDR3 length: 13 amino acids. The CDR3 DNA reads TGTGTCAGCAGCCCCGGGGGGGCCCACGAGCAGTACTTC. Its protein is CVSSPGGAHEQYF. The full variable domain, completed using reference TRBV13 and TRBJ2-7, is AAGVIQSPRHLIKEKRETATLKCYPIPRHDTVYWYQQGPGQDPQFLISFYEKMQSDKGSIPDRFSAQQFSDYHSELNMSSLELGDSALYFCVSSPGGAHEQYFGPGTRLTVT.

This clonotype was seen a handful of times. V gene TRBV4-1 combines with J gene TRBJ1-5, with unresolved D. CDR3 length: 14 residues. CDR1 MGHRA and CDR2 YSYEKL come from the germline V gene. The ends were cut back, 4 bases at V and 9 bases at J, with 16 bases in the middle. The CDR3 sequence: CASSPTALSWPQHF. The CDR3 DNA is TGCGCCAGCAGCCCTACGGCCCTTTCTTGGCCCCAGCATTTT.

This clonotype was seen repeatedly, ten times or more. The rearrangement links TRBV12-3 or TRBV12-4 to TRBJ2-5, with 11 bases aligning to TRBD1. Germline trimming cut 6 bases from V and 5 bases from J; bases unmatched to any gene: 8. There are 15 residues in the CDR3. For the CDR3, the DNA is TGTGCCAGCAGCCCCCGGACAGGGGGCAGGGAGACCCAGTACTTC. Amino acids: CASSPRTGGRETQYF.

The genes are TRBV20-1 and TRBJ1-2, with TRBD1 matching over 8 bases. The CDR3 has 14 residues. Germline lookup yields CDR1 DFQATT and CDR2 SNEGSKA (reference sequence). V dropped 5 bases and J dropped 4; count of bases not matched to a gene: 9. The CDR3 sequence: CSAGTLDRGYGYTF. CDR3 sequence (DNA): TGCAGTGCTGGGACTCTTGACAGGGGCTATGGCTACACCTTC.

This clonotype was observed a handful of times. The rearrangement uses TRBV12-3 or TRBV12-4 and TRBJ2-1, with D unresolved. The CDR3 is 14 amino acids. Trimming cost V 7 bases and J 2 bases, with 12 bases left between them. For the CDR3, the DNA is TGTGCCAGCACCCGTGGGTCCGCCTACAATGAGCAGTTCTTC. Translated, it gives CASTRGSAYNEQFF.

This clonotype turned up a few times. The chain is built from TRBV20-1 and TRBJ2-7; maybe TRBD2 (7 bases). The CDR3 sequence is 15 residues long. The germline CDR1 and CDR2 sequences are DFQATT and SNEGSKA (reference sequence). Trimming took off 5 bases at V and 5 bases at J, with 22 bases between the two ends. The CDR3 here is CSARESLAGAHEQYF. CDR3 sequence (DNA): TGCAGTGCTCGGGAGTCCCTGGCGGGGGCCCACGAGCAGTACTTC.

The genes are TRBV20-1 and TRBJ2-2, with D perhaps matching TRBD2 (5 bases). V was trimmed by 3 bases and J by 7 bases, leaving 6 bases between them. Germline CDR1 reads DFQATT; CDR2 reads SNEGSKA (reference sequence). The CDR3 length is 11 residues. Here the CDR3 reads CSASGDGELFF. Here the CDR3 DNA reads TGCAGTGCTAGCGGGGACGGGGAGCTGTTTTTT.

The gene calls are TRBV6-6 and TRBJ1-6, with D unclear. Trimming took 0 bases from V and 0 from J, leaving 12 bases between them. CDR1 is MNHNY, CDR2 SVGAGI, per germline (reference sequence). This CDR3 comprises 18 residues. CDR3 in DNA: TGTGCCAGCAGTTACTCGAAGACGGAGAGCTCCTATAATTCACCCCTCCACTTT. Its protein is CASSYSKTESSYNSPLHF.

Comments on this clonotype: One base away lies a much larger clone, so this may be a sequencing read error. CDR3 DNA: TGTGCCAGCAGCCAAGAAGGGCCTAGCCAAGGGACCCAGTACTTC. It is translated as CASSQEGPSQGTQYF. This chain uses TRBV4-2 with TRBJ2-5, with D maybe TRBD2 (5 bases). CDR3 length: 15 amino acids. CDR1 and CDR2 from the germline V gene are LGHNA and YNFKEQ.

This chain uses TRBV29-1 with TRBJ1-2, with D possibly TRBD1 on 5 matching bases. CDR3 size: 12 residues. Between the trimmed V and J ends, which lost 7 bases and 3 bases, there was a span of 12 bases. The germline V gene has CDR1 SQVTM and CDR2 ANQGSEA. CDR3 in amino acids: CSAGGMDYGYTF. Written as DNA, the CDR3 is TGCAGCGCCGGGGGTATGGACTATGGCTACACCTTC.

The sample holds a few counts of this clonotype. CDR3 bases: TGCGCCAGCAGCGGTGGGCATGATAATTCACCCCTCCACTTT. As protein: CASSGGHDNSPLHF. The V call is TRBV4-3, the J call TRBJ1-6, with D unclear. This CDR3 is built from 14 residues. CDR1 and CDR2 from the germline V gene are LGHNA and YSLEER. Trimming stripped 5 bases from V and 5 bases from J, with 10 bases between.

This clonotype was observed a handful of times. The chain uses TRBV14 and TRBJ2-7, with TRBD1 matching 8 bases. J was trimmed by 2 bases and V by 1 base; bases with no gene match: 10. The CDR3 extends over 17 amino acids. The germline V gene has CDR1 SGHDN and CDR2 FVKESK. CDR3 loop: CASSQGILRDRTYEQYF. CDR3 nucleotides: TGTGCCAGCAGCCAAGGAATTCTGAGGGACAGGACCTACGAGCAGTACTTC.

The chain is built from TRBV29-1 and TRBJ2-7; no clear D gene. Per germline, CDR1 SQVTM and CDR2 ANQGSEA. CDR3 length equals 12 residues. The V gene lost 6 bases and the J gene lost 6 bases, with 15 bases spanning the gap. The CDR3 loop reads CSVGILVGEQYF. The CDR3 DNA sequence: TGCAGCGTAGGAATTCTGGTCGGCGAGCAGTACTTC.

V and J are TRBV7-9 and TRBJ2-1; possibly TRBD2 for D (6 bases). The CDR3 spans 13 residues. The germline V gene has CDR1 SEHNR and CDR2 FQNEAQ (reference sequence). V was cut by 3 bases and J by 5 bases, with 8 bases left in between. In nucleotides, the CDR3 is TGTGCCAGCAGCTTGCCGGGGGACAATGAGCAGTTCTTC. Protein product: CASSLPGDNEQFF.

CDR3 protein: CSVDDGYEQYF. The DNA for the CDR3 is TGCAGCGTCGACGACGGATACGAGCAGTACTTC. The rearrangement uses TRBV29-1 and TRBJ2-7; no clear D gene. The CDR3 contains 11 residues. Germline-derived CDR1 and CDR2 are SQVTM and ANQGSEA. The V and J ends lost 6 bases and 4 bases respectively, with 10 bases between them.

Only a few counts were recorded for this clonotype. The chain has TRBV14 and TRBJ2-1, with TRBD2 matching over 7 bases. The CDR3 spans 16 residues. V dropped 2 bases and J dropped 4; count of bases not matched to a gene: 8. The germline V gene has CDR1 SGHDN and CDR2 FVKESK. The DNA of the CDR3 is TGTGCCAGCAGCCAACCCGGGACTAACCCATACAATGAGCAGTTCTTC. Its protein is CASSQPGTNPYNEQFF. The complete variable domain, with remaining parts taken from reference TRBV14 and TRBJ2-1, reads EAGVTQFPSHSVIEKGQTVTLRCDPISGHDNLYWYRRVMGKEIKFLLHFVKESKQDESGMPNNRFLAERTGGTYSTLKVQPAELEDSGVYFCASSQPGTNPYNEQFFGPGTRLTVL.

V and J are TRBV6-6 and TRBJ2-5; perhaps TRBD1 as D (5 bases). CDR3 length equals 14 residues. Germline V lookup: CDR1 MNHNY, CDR2 SVGAGI (reference sequence). Trimming removed 2 bases from V and 2 bases from J, with 9 bases in between. The CDR3 bases are TGTGCCAGCAGTTACGGGGCGGATCAAGAGACCCAGTACTTC. This gives the protein CASSYGADQETQYF.

This clonotype was picked up many times. V is TRBV6-8 and J is TRBJ2-7; D unclear. The germline gives CDR1 MNHGY, CDR2 SAAAGT. The length of the CDR3 is 11 residues. V lost 6 bases and J 5 bases, leaving 8 bases between the germline ends. As DNA, the CDR3 is TGTGCCAGCAGGTTAAAAAACGAGCAGTACTTC. Its translation: CASRLKNEQYF.

V gene TRBV12-3 or TRBV12-4 combines with J gene TRBJ2-7; D possibly uses TRBD1 or TRBD2 (5 bases each). V was cut by 5 bases and J by 3 bases, with 14 bases left in between. The CDR3 covers 14 residues. For the CDR3, the DNA is TGTGCCAGCAGTAAGGGTCGGGACGGCTACGAGCAGTACTTC. This gives the protein CASSKGRDGYEQYF.